This TCR beta chain came from a study of OX40 agonist ivuxolimab in advanced cancers. Study observations and caveats: The 0.1-3.0 mg/kg partial responders had among the lowest clonal expansion. By week 6 at 0.1 to 3.0 mg/kg, blood CD4+ and CD8+ T cells had expanded clonally.

The sampling schedule covered blood at baseline, cycle 4 day 1, and cycle 7 day 1. Clones were read by immunoSEQ multiplex PCR, and TCRdb kept only the in-frame ones, dropping some. The sample consists of 70,000 or so clones, about 90% of them appearing once. Trimming removed 0 bases from V and 3 bases from J, with 8 bases in between. Germline V gene sequence: CDR1 LNHNV, CDR2 YYDKDF (reference sequence). The CDR3 has 15 residues. Points on this clone: Its cognate antigen is unknown.

This chain connects TRBV15 to TRBJ1-4; the D gene is possibly TRBD1 (5 bases). The sample in question was CD4+ or CD8+ T cells sorted from blood, obtained in a trial of the OX40 agonist ivuxolimab. The TCR was taken from an adult with an advanced solid tumor such as melanoma, head and neck, liver or kidney cancer. The CDR3 is CATSRDKGSNEKLFF. The CDR3 DNA reads TGTGCCACCAGCAGAGATAAGGGGTCTAATGAAAAACTGTTTTTT.